This entry describes one TCR beta chain. An end of the junction does not agree with germline; a read error may underlie this. The data were taken from a study of blood T cells in healthy people across ages. CDR3 length: 15 amino acids. The V gene's germline CDR1 is SGHDN and CDR2 FVKESK. A second about 6 to 12 cycle PCR used barcoded and J-beta primers. TCRdb recomputed calls from the 5' RACE reads with MiXCR, one row per CDR3 protein. The sample lists 1.5 million or so distinct CDR3 sequences, roughly two fifths seen once, with approximately 4% in the top ten. The chain links TRBV14 to TRBJ2-5; 7 bases line up with TRBD1. Sequenced material: blood. The receptor comes from a woman younger than 35 in good health. The CDR3 loop is CAGSHWDSGGETQYF. The CDR3 DNA sequence: TGTGCCGGCAGCCATTGGGACAGCGGAGGAGAGACCCAGTACTTC.